This TCR beta chain comes out of a study of T-cell reconstitution after alpha-beta-depleted transplantation in children. CDR1 is SGHKS and CDR2 is YYEKEE in the germline V gene (reference sequence). Trimming took 2 bases from V and 8 from J, leaving 13 bases between them. The CDR3 contains 13 residues. For TCRbeta, the library was prepared with unique molecular identifiers. TCRdb recomputed calls from the PCR reads with MiXCR, one row per CDR3 protein. The profile shows approximately 520,000 distinct CDR3 sequences, around a third of them singletons. This sequence originates from a human donor who donated a stem cell graft to a child with aplastic anemia. The chain carries TRBV5-5 and TRBJ1-1; D uncertain. This material consisted of PBMCs from the stem cell graft donor, taken from the stem cell graft. CDR3 region: CASSLYELDEAFF. Written as DNA, the CDR3 is TGTGCCAGCAGCTTATATGAGCTAGACGAAGCTTTCTTT.